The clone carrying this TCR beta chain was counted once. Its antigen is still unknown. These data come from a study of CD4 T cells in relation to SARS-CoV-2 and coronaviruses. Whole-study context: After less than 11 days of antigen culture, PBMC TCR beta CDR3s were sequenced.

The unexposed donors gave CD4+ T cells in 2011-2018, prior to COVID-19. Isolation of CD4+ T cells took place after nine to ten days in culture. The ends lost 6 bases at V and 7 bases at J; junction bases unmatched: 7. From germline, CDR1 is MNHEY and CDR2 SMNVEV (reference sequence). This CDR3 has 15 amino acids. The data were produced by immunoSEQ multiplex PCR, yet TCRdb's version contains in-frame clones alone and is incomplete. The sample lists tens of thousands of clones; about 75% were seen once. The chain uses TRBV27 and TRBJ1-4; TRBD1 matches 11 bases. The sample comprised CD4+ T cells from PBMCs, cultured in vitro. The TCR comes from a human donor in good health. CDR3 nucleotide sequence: TGTGCCAGCAGCAACGGACAGGGGGCGGGTGAAAAACTGTTTTTT. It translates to CASSNGQGAGEKLFF.